This TCR beta chain was retrieved from a study of blood T cells in healthy people across ages. CDR3 size: 14 residues. Germline CDR1 is LGHDT and CDR2 is YNNKEL (reference sequence). Next came a second PCR, run for about 7 to 12 cycles, which used a sample-barcoded 5' primer along with a J-beta primer mix. MiXCR, run by TCRdb on the 5' RACE reads, gives a single entry per CDR3 protein. The sample includes roughly 800,000 distinct CDR3 sequences, roughly 64% of them seen just once. The sequence came from a man aged 30 to 45 in good health. The sequenced sample was blood. The chain joins TRBV3-1 to TRBJ2-4, with D maybe TRBD2 (5 bases). Matching the DNA end better, TRBJ2-7 makes the J call doubtful. CDR3 region: CASSQDIGNYEQYF. The CDR3 DNA is TGTGCCAGCAGCCAAGATATCGGGAACTACGAGCAGTACTTC.